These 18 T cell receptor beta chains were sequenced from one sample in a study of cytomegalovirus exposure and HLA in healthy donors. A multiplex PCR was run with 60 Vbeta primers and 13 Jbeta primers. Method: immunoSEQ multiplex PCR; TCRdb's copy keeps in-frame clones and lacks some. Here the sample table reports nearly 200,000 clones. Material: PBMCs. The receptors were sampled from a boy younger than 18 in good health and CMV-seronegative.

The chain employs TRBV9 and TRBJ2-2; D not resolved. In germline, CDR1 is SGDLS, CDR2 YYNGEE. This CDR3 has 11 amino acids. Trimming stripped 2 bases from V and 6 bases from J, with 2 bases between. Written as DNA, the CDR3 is TGTGCCAGCAGCGTCGCCGGGGAGCTGTTTTTT. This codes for CASSVAGELFF.

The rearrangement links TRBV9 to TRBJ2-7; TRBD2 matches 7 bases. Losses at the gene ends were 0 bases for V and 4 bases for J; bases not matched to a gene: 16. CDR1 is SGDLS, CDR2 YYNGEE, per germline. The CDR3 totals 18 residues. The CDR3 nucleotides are TGTGCCAGCAGCGTAGGGGGTGGGGGGGATAGTCGTCGGTACGAGCAGTACTTC. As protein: CASSVGGGGDSRRYEQYF.

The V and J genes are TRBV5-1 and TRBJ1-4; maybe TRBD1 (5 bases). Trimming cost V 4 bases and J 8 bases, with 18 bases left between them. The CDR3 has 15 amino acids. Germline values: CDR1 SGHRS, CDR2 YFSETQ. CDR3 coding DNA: TGCGCCAGCAGCCTGGGGACTTATAGCCCAGAAAAACTGTTTTTT. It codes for CASSLGTYSPEKLFF.

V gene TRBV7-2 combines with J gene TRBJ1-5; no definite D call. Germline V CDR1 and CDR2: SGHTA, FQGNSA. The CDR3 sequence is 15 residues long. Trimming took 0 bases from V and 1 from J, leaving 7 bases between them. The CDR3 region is CASSLALLSNQPQHF. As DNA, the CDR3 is TGTGCCAGCAGCTTAGCACTCTTGAGCAATCAGCCCCAGCATTTT.

The CDR3 DNA follows: TGTGCCAGCAGCTTAGACATTGGACTTCCCTACGAGCAGTACTTC. This gives the protein CASSLDIGLPYEQYF. The rearrangement uses TRBV7-2 and TRBJ2-7; a possible D gene is TRBD2 (5 bases). CDR1 is SGHTA and CDR2 is FQGNSA in the germline V gene. This CDR3 contains 15 residues. Trimming took off 1 base at V and 2 bases at J, with 12 bases between the two ends.

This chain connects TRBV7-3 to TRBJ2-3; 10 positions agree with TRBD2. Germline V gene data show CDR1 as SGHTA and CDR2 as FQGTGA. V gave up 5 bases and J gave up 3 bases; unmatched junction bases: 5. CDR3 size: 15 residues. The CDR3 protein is CASSQLAGMTDTQYF. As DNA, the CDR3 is TGTGCCAGCAGCCAACTAGCGGGGATGACAGATACGCAGTATTTT.

DNA of the CDR3: TGTGCCGGTCTCGAAGAACTTAATGAAAAACTGTTTTTT. Protein product: CAGLEELNEKLFF. The chain has TRBV30 and TRBJ1-4, with no clear D. The length of the CDR3 is 13 residues. CDR1 GTSNPN and CDR2 SVGIG come from the germline V gene (reference sequence). The V and J ends lost 8 bases and 4 bases respectively, with 14 bases between them.

This CDR3 is CASSPQQGTFYEQYF. DNA for the CDR3: TGTGCCAGCAGCCCCCAACAGGGGACGTTCTACGAGCAGTACTTC. This chain joins TRBV13 and TRBJ2-7; 7 bases align to TRBD1. This CDR3 comprises 15 residues. Germline loops: CDR1 PRHDT, CDR2 FYEKMQ (reference sequence). Trimming cost V 5 bases and J 3 bases; bases outside gene matches: 10.

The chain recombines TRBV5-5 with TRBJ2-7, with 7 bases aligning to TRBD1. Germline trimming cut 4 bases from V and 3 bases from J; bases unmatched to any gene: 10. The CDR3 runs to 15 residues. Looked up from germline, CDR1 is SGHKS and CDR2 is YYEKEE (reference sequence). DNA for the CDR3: TGTGCCAGCAGCCCCCAACAGGGGTTAAGCTACGAGCAGTACTTC. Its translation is CASSPQQGLSYEQYF.

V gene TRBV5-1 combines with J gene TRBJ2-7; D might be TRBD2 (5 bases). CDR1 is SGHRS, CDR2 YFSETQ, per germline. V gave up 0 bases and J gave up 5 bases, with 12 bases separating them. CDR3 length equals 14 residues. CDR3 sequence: CASSLAPAVNEQYF. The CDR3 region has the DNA TGCGCCAGCAGCTTGGCCCCAGCGGTGAACGAGCAGTACTTC.

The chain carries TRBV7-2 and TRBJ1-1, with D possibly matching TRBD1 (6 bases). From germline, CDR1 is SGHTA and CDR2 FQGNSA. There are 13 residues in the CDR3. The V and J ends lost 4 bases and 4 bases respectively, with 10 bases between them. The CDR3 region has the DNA TGTGCCAGCAGCTCGATCAGGGGCACTGAAGCTTTCTTT. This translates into CASSSIRGTEAFF.

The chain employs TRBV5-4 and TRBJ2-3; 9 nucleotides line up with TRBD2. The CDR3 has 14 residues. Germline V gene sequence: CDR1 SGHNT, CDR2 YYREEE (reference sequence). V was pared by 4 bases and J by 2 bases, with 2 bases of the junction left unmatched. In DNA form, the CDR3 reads TGTGCCAGCAGCAGCGGGGGGACCACAGATACGCAGTATTTT. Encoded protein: CASSSGGTTDTQYF.

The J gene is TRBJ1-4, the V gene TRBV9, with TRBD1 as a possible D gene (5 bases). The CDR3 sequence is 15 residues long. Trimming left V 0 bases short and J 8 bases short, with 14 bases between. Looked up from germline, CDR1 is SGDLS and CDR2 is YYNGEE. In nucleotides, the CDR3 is TGTGCCAGCAGCGTAGAGGCAGGGATAGGGGAAAAACTGTTTTTT. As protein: CASSVEAGIGEKLFF.

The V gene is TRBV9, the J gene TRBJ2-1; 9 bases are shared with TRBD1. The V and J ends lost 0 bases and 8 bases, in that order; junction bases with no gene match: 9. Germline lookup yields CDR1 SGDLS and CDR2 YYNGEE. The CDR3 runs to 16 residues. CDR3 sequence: CASSVVGTGPNDEQFF. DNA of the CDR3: TGTGCCAGCAGCGTAGTAGGGACAGGGCCCAACGATGAGCAGTTCTTC.

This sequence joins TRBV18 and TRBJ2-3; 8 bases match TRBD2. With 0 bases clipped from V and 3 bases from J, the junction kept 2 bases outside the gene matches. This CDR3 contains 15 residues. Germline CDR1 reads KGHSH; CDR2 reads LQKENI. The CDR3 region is CASSPPSGGTDTQYF. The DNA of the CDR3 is TGTGCCAGCTCACCACCCAGCGGGGGTACAGATACGCAGTATTTT.

DNA of the CDR3: TGTGCCAGCAGTTTGGGGGGACAGTTCACCCCAAACTATGGCTACACCTTC. This sequence encodes CASSLGGQFTPNYGYTF. V and J are TRBV28 and TRBJ1-2; TRBD1 matches at 7 bases. Germline V lookup: CDR1 MDHEN, CDR2 SYDVKM. The trim removed 3 bases at V and 2 bases at J, leaving 12 bases unmatched. This CDR3 is built from 17 residues.

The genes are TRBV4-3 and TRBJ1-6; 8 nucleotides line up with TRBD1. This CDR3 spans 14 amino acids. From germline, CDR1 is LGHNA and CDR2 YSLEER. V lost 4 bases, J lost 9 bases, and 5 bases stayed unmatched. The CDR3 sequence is CASSLDRVGSPLHF. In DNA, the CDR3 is TGCGCCAGCAGCCTGGACAGGGTCGGTTCACCCCTCCACTTT.

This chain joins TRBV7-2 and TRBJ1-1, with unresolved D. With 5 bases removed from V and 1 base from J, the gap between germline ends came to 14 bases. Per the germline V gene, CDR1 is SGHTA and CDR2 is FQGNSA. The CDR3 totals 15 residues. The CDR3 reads CASSPRSTANTEAFF. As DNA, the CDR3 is TGTGCCAGCAGCCCGAGATCCACAGCGAACACTGAAGCTTTCTTT.